The 26 T cell receptor beta chains below all came from one sample that was sequenced in a study of blood T cell repertoires in COVID-19. Profiled with immunoSEQ multiplex PCR; TCRdb holds only in-frame clones, not every one. Found here are over 90,000 clones, about 85% of them singletons; the top ten hold about 4.5%. What was sequenced was peripheral blood. These receptor sequences come from a man aged 55 to 69 with acute or convalescent COVID-19.

This clone has just one count. The chain links TRBV5-8 to TRBJ1-2, with a weak D call TRBD1 (6 bases). There are 14 residues in the CDR3. V was trimmed by 1 base and J by 4 bases, leaving 11 bases between them. Germline-derived CDR1 and CDR2 are SGHTS and YDEGEE. The CDR3 region is CASSLQGITYGYTF. The CDR3 coding sequence is TGTGCCAGCAGCTTGCAGGGGATTACCTATGGCTACACCTTC. Filled out from reference TRBV5-8 and TRBJ1-2, the complete variable domain reads EAGVTQSPTHLIKTRGQQATLRCSPISGHTSVYWYQQALGLGLQFLLWYDEGEERNRGNFPPRFSGRQFPNYSSELNVNALELEDSALYLCASSLQGITYGYTFGSGTRLTVV.

The V call is TRBV5-4, the J call TRBJ2-2; no clear D gene. Germline values: CDR1 SGHNT, CDR2 YYREEE (reference sequence). CDR3 size: 15 residues. Trimming removed 0 bases from V and 1 base from J, with 7 bases in between. The CDR3 protein is CASSLELRNTGELFF. The CDR3 DNA sequence: TGTGCCAGCAGCTTGGAACTTAGGAACACCGGGGAGCTGTTTTTT.

The V and J genes are TRBV6-2 or TRBV6-3 and TRBJ2-7; 9 nucleotides agree with TRBD1. The CDR3 consists of 15 residues. V was pared by 3 bases and J by 5 bases, with 8 bases of the junction left unmatched. Germline-derived CDR1 and CDR2 are MNHEY and SVGEGT. The CDR3 region has the DNA TGTGCCAGCAGTTATGGTGGGACAGGGATCCACGAGCAGTACTTC. This codes for CASSYGGTGIHEQYF.

V is TRBV10-3 and J is TRBJ2-5, with 10 bases identical to TRBD1. The CDR3 consists of 14 residues. Germline V lookup: CDR1 ENHRY, CDR2 SYGVKD. V shed 6 bases, J shed 1 base, and the junction held 2 bases outside the gene matches. CDR3 amino acids: CAISGDRGQETQYF. The CDR3, as DNA: TGTGCCATCAGCGGGGACAGGGGCCAAGAGACCCAGTACTTC.

V is TRBV6-2 or TRBV6-3 and J is TRBJ2-7, with 7 positions matching TRBD2. V was clipped by 6 bases and J by 5 bases; unmatched bases: 7. From germline, CDR1 is MNHEY and CDR2 SVGEGT. This CDR3 has 13 amino acids. The CDR3 DNA is TGTGCCAGCAGCCGGCGGGGGTACAACGAGCAGTACTTC. Translating gives CASSRRGYNEQYF.

The chain recombines TRBV5-6 with TRBJ2-6; 8 positions agree with TRBD1. The CDR3 totals 15 residues. The V gene's germline CDR1 is SGHDT and CDR2 YYEEEE. Trimming took 4 bases from V and 4 from J; bases not matched to a gene: 4. As DNA, the CDR3 is TGTGCCAGCAGCGTGACAGGGGCCGGGGCCAACGTCCTGACTTTC. Protein sequence: CASSVTGAGANVLTF.

The rearrangement uses TRBV9 and TRBJ1-2; D gene ambiguous. The V gene lost 0 bases and the J gene lost 7 bases, with 13 bases spanning the gap. The germline gives CDR1 SGDLS, CDR2 YYNGEE. The CDR3 consists of 14 residues. In DNA, the CDR3 is TGTGCCAGCAGCGTAGGTAAAGAGGGCGGTGGCTACACCTTC. Its protein product is CASSVGKEGGGYTF.

The CDR3 sequence: CASSYGQAGGPGETQYF. The CDR3 bases are TGTGCCAGCAGTTACGGCCAAGCGGGAGGGCCCGGAGAGACCCAGTACTTC. The chain carries TRBV6-2 or TRBV6-3 and TRBJ2-5; 10 positions match TRBD2. The germline V gene encodes CDR1 MNHEY and CDR2 SVGEGT. This CDR3 has 17 residues. The V and J ends lost 2 bases and 4 bases, in that order; junction bases with no gene match: 10.

This clone came up a few times. The V call is TRBV6-4, the J call TRBJ2-3; 9 bases are a match to TRBD2. Germline CDR1 and CDR2: MRHNA and SNTAGT. This CDR3 has 15 amino acids. Unmatched junction bases numbered 7, after V lost 3 bases and J lost 6 bases. The CDR3 DNA reads TGTGCCAGCAGTGAACTAGCGGGCCGGAGCGATACGCAGTATTTT. This translates into CASSELAGRSDTQYF.

The chain couples TRBV6-5 to TRBJ2-1, with D maybe TRBD1 (5 bases). Per the germline V gene, CDR1 is MNHEY and CDR2 is SVGAGI. The germline V and J ends were trimmed by 5 bases and 4 bases, with 12 bases remaining between them. The CDR3 contains 14 residues. The CDR3 is CASSLQDKYNEQFF. CDR3 bases: TGTGCCAGCAGTCTACAGGACAAATACAATGAGCAGTTCTTC.

The chain combines TRBV6-5 with TRBJ2-3; D is uncertain. With 9 bases removed from V and 0 bases from J, the gap between germline ends came to 10 bases. Germline V lookup: CDR1 MNHEY, CDR2 SVGAGI. The CDR3 extends over 13 amino acids. In DNA, the CDR3 is TGTGCCAGTACTCGGTCTAGCACAGATACGCAGTATTTT. As protein: CASTRSSTDTQYF.

The sample holds many counts of this clone. The chain links TRBV7-8 to TRBJ2-5, with D unresolved. The CDR3 extends over 16 amino acids. CDR1 is SGHVS and CDR2 is FQNEAQ in the germline V gene. Deletions cut 0 bases from V and 1 base from J, with 12 bases between. For the CDR3, the DNA is TGTGCCAGCAGCTTAGCTAGATTGGAGATCCAAGAGACCCAGTACTTC. This encodes CASSLARLEIQETQYF.

V is TRBV7-9 and J is TRBJ1-6; D possibly corresponds to TRBD1 (5 bases). CDR1 is SEHNR and CDR2 is FQNEAQ in the germline V gene (reference sequence). The CDR3 has 13 amino acids. The V gene lost 3 bases and the J gene lost 8 bases, with 8 bases spanning the gap. The CDR3 sequence: CASSFLGDSPLHF. CDR3 DNA sequence: TGTGCCAGCAGCTTTTTAGGGGATTCACCCCTCCACTTT.

The chain recombines TRBV7-2 with TRBJ2-3; D is undetermined. This CDR3 region has 15 residues. V dropped 5 bases and J dropped 0 bases, with 12 bases sitting between them. Looked up from germline, CDR1 is SGHTA and CDR2 is FQGNSA. CDR3 region: CASSLNSYSTDTQYF. For the CDR3, the DNA is TGTGCCAGCAGCCTGAACTCGTATAGCACAGATACGCAGTATTTT.

The chain couples TRBV6-5 to TRBJ2-7; D is undetermined. This CDR3 has 12 amino acids. Germline CDR1 and CDR2: MNHEY and SVGAGI. The V and J ends lost 6 bases and 1 base respectively, with 7 bases between them. DNA of the CDR3: TGTGCCAGCAGGAGAGAATCCTACGAGCAGTACTTC. It translates to CASRRESYEQYF.

V and J are TRBV19 and TRBJ1-5; TRBD1 agrees at 7 bases. There are 13 residues in the CDR3. Germline V gene lookup returns CDR1 LNHDA and CDR2 SQIVND (reference sequence). V lost 5 bases, J lost 5 bases, and 3 bases stayed unmatched. The CDR3 DNA follows: TGTGCCAGTAGTCCTGACAGGGATCAGCCCCAGCATTTT. Translation: CASSPDRDQPQHF.

This chain uses TRBV7-8 with TRBJ2-2; no clear D gene. CDR3 size: 14 residues. Trimming left V 1 base short and J 2 bases short, with 5 bases between. Germline CDR1 reads SGHVS; CDR2 reads FQNEAQ. The DNA of the CDR3 is TGTGCCAGCAGCTTAGTAGTTAACACCGGGGAGCTGTTTTTT. Protein sequence: CASSLVVNTGELFF.

This clone was counted a single time. The gene calls are TRBV9 and TRBJ1-1; TRBD1 might be the D (6 bases). Trimming cost V 0 bases and J 5 bases, with 14 bases left between them. This CDR3 comprises 15 residues. Germline V gene lookup returns CDR1 SGDLS and CDR2 YYNGEE. The CDR3 loop is CASSVGGLGGTEAFF. The CDR3 region has the DNA TGTGCCAGCAGCGTAGGGGGGCTCGGCGGTACTGAAGCTTTCTTT.

The V call is TRBV6-5, the J call TRBJ1-2, with 7 nucleotides matching TRBD1. This CDR3 spans 15 amino acids. Germline V CDR1 and CDR2: MNHEY, SVGAGI. V was pared by 7 bases and J by 8 bases, with 16 bases of the junction left unmatched. The CDR3 DNA is TGTGCCAGCATTCCAGCCCCGGGCAGGGGGACCGGCTACACCTTC. Its protein product is CASIPAPGRGTGYTF.

The chain couples TRBV30 to TRBJ2-7, with a weak D call TRBD1 (6 bases). Trimming shortened V by 1 base and J by 4 bases, and 20 bases separated the two germline ends. The V gene's germline CDR1 is GTSNPN and CDR2 SVGIG (reference sequence). The CDR3 runs to 16 residues. As DNA, the CDR3 is TGTGCCTGGAGTGGTCTGGGGGACACCAACGAATACGAGCAGTACTTC. Translation gives CAWSGLGDTNEYEQYF.

V usage is TRBV4-2 and J usage is TRBJ2-7; 9 bases are a match to TRBD2. J was trimmed by 4 bases and V by 0 bases; bases with no gene match: 7. The germline gives CDR1 LGHNA, CDR2 YNFKEQ. The CDR3 covers 16 residues. This chain's CDR3 is CASSQEAQAGGYEQYF. The CDR3 region has the DNA TGTGCCAGCAGCCAAGAAGCCCAAGCGGGGGGTTACGAGCAGTACTTC.

This clone was seen a single time. This chain links TRBV5-4 with TRBJ2-1, with 8 bases lining up with TRBD1. CDR3 length: 18 amino acids. Germline CDR1 SGHNT, CDR2 YYREEE (reference sequence). V trimming: 1 base; J trimming: 1 base; junction bases outside the gene matches: 10. The CDR3 is CASSLPRGHPSSYNEQFF. CDR3 DNA: TGTGCCAGCAGCTTGCCCAGGGGGCACCCTTCTTCCTACAATGAGCAGTTCTTC. Supplemented by reference TRBV5-4 and TRBJ2-1, the full variable domain reads ETGVTQSPTHLIKTRGQQVTLRCSSQSGHNTVSWYQQALGQGPQFIFQYYREEENGRGNFPPRFSGLQFPNYSSELNVNALELDDSALYLCASSLPRGHPSSYNEQFFGPGTRLTVL.

The chain couples TRBV18 to TRBJ2-5, with D unclear. Looked up from germline, CDR1 is KGHSH and CDR2 is LQKENI. The CDR3 contains 13 residues. Trimming stripped 1 base from V and 4 bases from J, with 7 bases between. CDR3 bases: TGTGCCAGCTCACCACTTTCGGGAGAGACCCAGTACTTC. Amino acids: CASSPLSGETQYF.

Notes on this clone: A read error may account for a junction end that differs from germline. The V call is TRBV7-7, the J call TRBJ2-2; 9 positions agree with TRBD1. Germline V CDR1 and CDR2: SSHAT, FNYEAQ (reference sequence). The CDR3 extends over 15 amino acids. CDR3 DNA: TGTGCTAGCAGCTGGACAGGGGACAACACCGGGGAGCTGTTTTTT. Its protein is CASSWTGDNTGELFF.

The V and J genes are TRBV5-6 and TRBJ1-1; tentative D call: TRBD1 (6 bases). CDR1 is SGHDT, CDR2 YYEEEE, per germline. The CDR3 runs 17 residues. V lost 3 bases, J lost 3 bases, and 21 bases lay in between. The CDR3 bases are TGTGCCAGCAGCTGGGGGGGCAGGGTCAGGTTTTACACTGAAGCTTTCTTT. Its protein product is CASSWGGRVRFYTEAFF.

The CDR3 loop reads CASSTRTDESSGNTIYF. The CDR3 DNA is TGTGCCAGCAGCACTCGGACAGACGAAAGCTCTGGAAACACCATATATTTT. The gene calls are TRBV21-1 and TRBJ1-3; the table's D call, TRBD1, was not checked against the DNA. TRBV21-1 is a pseudogene. The CDR3 loop spans 17 amino acids.